This paragraph reports one T cell receptor (beta chain). The V gene end was trimmed by 5 bases and the J gene end by 6 bases; junction bases not matched to a gene: 5. The length of the CDR3 is 14 residues. Germline CDR1 reads KGHSH; CDR2 reads LQKENI. These data are taken from a study of blood T cell repertoires in COVID-19. Study in general: Sites across the United States, Italy and Spain contributed samples from acute and convalescent COVID-19.

In the original analysis: It was from reference gene primer amplification that nucleated cell counts were estimated. The repertoire was sequenced with immunoSEQ multiplex PCR; TCRdb's copy has only in-frame clones and lacks some. The V and J calls and clone size come from that table; D and trimming were worked out from the DNA. The sample holds approximately 80,000 clones, approximately 81% seen once. This clonotype originated in an elderly man with acute or convalescent COVID-19. The sample comprised peripheral blood. The chain recombines TRBV18 with TRBJ1-5, with TRBD1 identical over 9 bases. In nucleotides, the CDR3 is TGTGCCAGCTCAGACACAGGGGGCGCTCAGCCCCAGCATTTT. It encodes CASSDTGGAQPQHF.